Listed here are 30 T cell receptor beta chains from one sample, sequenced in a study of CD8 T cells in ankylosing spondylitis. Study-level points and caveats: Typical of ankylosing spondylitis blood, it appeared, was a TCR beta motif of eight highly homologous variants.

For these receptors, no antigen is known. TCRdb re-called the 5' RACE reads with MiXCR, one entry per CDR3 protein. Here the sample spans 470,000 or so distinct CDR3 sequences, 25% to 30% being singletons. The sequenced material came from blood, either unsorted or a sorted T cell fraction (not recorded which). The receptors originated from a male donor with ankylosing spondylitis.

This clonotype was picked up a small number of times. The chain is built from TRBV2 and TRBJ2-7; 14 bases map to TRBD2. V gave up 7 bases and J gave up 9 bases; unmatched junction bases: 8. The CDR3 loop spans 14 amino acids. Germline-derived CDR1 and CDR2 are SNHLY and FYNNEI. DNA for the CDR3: TGTGCCAGCATCGGACTAGCGGGAGGCCGTGGGCAGTACTTC. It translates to CASIGLAGGRGQYF. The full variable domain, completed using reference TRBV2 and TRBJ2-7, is EPEVTQTPSHQVTQMGQEVILRCVPISNHLYFYWYRQILGQKVEFLVSFYNNEISEKSEIFDDQFSVERPDGSNFTLKIRSTKLEDSAMYFCASIGLAGGRGQYFGPGTRLTVT.

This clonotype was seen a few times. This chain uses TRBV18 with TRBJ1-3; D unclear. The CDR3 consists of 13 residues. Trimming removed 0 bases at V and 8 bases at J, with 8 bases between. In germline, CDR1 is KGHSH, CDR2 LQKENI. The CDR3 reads CASSPPERDTIYF. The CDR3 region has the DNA TGTGCCAGCTCACCACCGGAAAGGGACACCATATATTTT.

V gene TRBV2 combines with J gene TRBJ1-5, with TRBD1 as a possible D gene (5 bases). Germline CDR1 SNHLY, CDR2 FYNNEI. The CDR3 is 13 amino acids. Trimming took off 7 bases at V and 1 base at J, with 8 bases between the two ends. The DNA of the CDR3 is TGTGCCAGCATTGGACAAAGCAATCAGCCCCAGCATTTT. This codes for CASIGQSNQPQHF.

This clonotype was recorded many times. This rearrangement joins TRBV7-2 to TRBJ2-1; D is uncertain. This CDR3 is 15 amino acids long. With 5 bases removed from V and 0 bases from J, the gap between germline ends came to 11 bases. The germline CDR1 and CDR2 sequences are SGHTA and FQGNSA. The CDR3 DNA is TGTGCCAGCAGCATTAGTAGTTCCTCCTACAATGAGCAGTTCTTC. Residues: CASSISSSSYNEQFF.

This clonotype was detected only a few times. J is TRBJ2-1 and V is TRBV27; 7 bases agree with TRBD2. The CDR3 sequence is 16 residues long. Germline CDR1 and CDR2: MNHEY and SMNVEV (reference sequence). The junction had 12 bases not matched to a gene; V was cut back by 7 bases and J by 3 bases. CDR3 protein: CASNLMGEGRYNEQFF. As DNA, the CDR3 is TGTGCCAGCAACCTCATGGGGGAGGGCCGCTACAATGAGCAGTTCTTC.

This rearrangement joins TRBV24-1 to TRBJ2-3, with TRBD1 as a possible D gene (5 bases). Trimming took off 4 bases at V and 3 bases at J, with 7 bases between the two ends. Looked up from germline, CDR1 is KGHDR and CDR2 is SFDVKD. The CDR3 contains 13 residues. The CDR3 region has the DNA TGTGCCACCAGTGAAGACAGAACAGATACGCAGTATTTT. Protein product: CATSEDRTDTQYF.

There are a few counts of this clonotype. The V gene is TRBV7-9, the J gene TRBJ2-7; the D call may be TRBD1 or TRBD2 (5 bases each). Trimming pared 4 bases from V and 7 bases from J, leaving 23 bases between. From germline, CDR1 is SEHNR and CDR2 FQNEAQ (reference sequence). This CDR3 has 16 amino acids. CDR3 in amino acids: CASSYAGTHTKEEQYF. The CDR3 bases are TGTGCCAGCAGCTACGCCGGGACCCATACGAAGGAGGAGCAGTACTTC.

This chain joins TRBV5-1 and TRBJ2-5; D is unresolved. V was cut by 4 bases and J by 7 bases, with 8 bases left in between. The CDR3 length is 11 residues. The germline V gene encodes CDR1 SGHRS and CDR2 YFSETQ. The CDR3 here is CASSGPGTQYF. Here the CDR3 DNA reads TGCGCCAGCAGCGGACCAGGGACCCAGTACTTC.

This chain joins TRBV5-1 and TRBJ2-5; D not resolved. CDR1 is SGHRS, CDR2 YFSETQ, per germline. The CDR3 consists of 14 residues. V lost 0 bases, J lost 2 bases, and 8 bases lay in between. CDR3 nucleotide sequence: TGCGCCAGCAGCTTGGCCCCAGGACAAGAGACCCAGTACTTC. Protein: CASSLAPGQETQYF.

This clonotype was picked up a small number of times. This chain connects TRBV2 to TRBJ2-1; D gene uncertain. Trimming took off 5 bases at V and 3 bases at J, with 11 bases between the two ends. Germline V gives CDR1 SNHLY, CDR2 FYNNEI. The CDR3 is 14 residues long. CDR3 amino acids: CASSRQRDYNEQFF. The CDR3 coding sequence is TGTGCCAGCAGTCGGCAACGTGACTACAATGAGCAGTTCTTC.

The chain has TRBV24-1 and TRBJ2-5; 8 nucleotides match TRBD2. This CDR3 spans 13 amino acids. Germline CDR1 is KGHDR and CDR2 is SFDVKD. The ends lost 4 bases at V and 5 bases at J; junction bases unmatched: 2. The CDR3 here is CATSDGGEETQYF. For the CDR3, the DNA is TGTGCCACCAGTGACGGGGGGGAGGAGACCCAGTACTTC.

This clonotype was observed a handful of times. CDR3 sequence (DNA): TGTGCCAGCCGCGTAGGATCCTACAATGAGCAGTTCTTC. It specifies CASRVGSYNEQFF. This chain uses TRBV7-9 with TRBJ2-1; D is ambiguous. V shed 8 bases and J shed 1 base, with 9 bases lying between them. The germline V gene encodes CDR1 SEHNR and CDR2 FQNEAQ (reference sequence). This CDR3 comprises 13 residues. Variable domain in full (rest from reference TRBV7-9 and TRBJ2-1): DTGVSQNPRHKITKRGQNVTFRCDPISEHNRLYWYRQTLGQGPEFLTYFQNEAQLEKSRLLSDRFSAERPKGSFSTLEIQRTEQGDSAMYLCASRVGSYNEQFFGPGTRLTVL.

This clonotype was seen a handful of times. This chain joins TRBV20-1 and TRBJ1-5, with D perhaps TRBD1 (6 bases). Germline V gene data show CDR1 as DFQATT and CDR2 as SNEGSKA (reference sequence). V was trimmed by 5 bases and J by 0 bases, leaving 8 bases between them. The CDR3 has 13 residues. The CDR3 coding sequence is TGCAGTGCTTGGACAGTTAGCAATCAGCCCCAGCATTTT. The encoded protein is CSAWTVSNQPQHF.

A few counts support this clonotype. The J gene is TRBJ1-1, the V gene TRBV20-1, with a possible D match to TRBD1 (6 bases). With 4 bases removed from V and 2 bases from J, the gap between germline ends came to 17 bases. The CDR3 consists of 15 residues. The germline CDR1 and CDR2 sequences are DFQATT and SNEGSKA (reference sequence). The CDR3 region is CSATSGGADNTEAFF. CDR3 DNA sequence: TGCAGTGCTACCTCGGGGGGCGCCGATAACACTGAAGCTTTCTTT.

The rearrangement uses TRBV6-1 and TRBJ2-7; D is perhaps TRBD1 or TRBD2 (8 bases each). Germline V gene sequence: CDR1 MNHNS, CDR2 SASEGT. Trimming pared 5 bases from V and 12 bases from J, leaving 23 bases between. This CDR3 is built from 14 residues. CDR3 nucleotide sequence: TGTGCCAGCAGTCCCGGGGGGGACAGGCGCGATCCGTACTTC. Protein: CASSPGGDRRDPYF.

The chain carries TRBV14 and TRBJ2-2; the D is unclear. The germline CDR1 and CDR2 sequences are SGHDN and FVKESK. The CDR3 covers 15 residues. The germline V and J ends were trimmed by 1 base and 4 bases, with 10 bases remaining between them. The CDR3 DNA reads TGTGCCAGCAGCCAAGTGGGTAGGAGCACCGGGGAGCTGTTTTTT. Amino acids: CASSQVGRSTGELFF.

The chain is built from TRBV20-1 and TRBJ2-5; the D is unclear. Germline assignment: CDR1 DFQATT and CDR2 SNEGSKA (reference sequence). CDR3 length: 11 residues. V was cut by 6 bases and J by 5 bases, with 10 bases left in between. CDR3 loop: CSATSGETQYF. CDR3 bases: TGCAGTGCCACTTCCGGGGAGACCCAGTACTTC.

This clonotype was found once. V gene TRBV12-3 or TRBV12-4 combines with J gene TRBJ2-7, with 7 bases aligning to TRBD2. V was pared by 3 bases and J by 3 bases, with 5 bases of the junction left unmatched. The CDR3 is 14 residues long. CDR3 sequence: CASSFGGRGYEQYV. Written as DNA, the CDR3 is TGTGCCAGCAGTTTTGGCGGGAGAGGCTACGAGCAGTACGTC.

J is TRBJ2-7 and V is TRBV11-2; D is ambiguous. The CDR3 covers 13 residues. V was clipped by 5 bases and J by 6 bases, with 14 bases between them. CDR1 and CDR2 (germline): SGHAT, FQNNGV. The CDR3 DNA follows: TGTGCCAGCAGCCCCTCGCGGTCTCTCGAGCAGTACGTC. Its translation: CASSPSRSLEQYV.

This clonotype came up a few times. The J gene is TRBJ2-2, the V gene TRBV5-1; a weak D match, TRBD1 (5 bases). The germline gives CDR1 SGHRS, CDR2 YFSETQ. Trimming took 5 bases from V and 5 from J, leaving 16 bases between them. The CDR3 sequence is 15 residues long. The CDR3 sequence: CASSSGSRTTGELFF. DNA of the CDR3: TGCGCCAGCAGTAGTGGAAGTCGGACAACCGGGGAGCTGTTTTTT.

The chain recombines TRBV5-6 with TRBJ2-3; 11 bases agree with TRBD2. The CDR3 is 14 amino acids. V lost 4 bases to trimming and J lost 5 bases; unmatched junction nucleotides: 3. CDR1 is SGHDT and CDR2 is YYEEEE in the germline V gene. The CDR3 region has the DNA TGTGCCAGCAGCCTTCTAGCGGGAGGAGATACGCAGTATTTT. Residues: CASSLLAGGDTQYF.

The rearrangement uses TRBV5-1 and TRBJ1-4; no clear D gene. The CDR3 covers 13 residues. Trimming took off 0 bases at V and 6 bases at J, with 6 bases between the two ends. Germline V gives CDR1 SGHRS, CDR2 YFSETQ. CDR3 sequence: CASSLGIDEKLFF. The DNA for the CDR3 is TGCGCCAGCAGCTTGGGGATTGATGAAAAACTGTTTTTT.

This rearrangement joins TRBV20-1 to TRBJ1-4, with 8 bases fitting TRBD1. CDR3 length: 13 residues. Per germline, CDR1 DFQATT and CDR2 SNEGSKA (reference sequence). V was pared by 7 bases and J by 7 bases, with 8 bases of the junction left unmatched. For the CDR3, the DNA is TGCAGTGTCGAGGACAGGGTCGCTGAAAAACTGTTTTTT. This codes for CSVEDRVAEKLFF.

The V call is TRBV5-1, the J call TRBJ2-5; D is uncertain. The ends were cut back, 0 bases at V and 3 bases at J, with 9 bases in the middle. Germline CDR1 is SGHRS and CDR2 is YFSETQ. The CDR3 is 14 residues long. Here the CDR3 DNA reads TGCGCCAGCAGCTTGGTTTCAGTTGAAGAGACCCAGTACTTC. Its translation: CASSLVSVEETQYF.

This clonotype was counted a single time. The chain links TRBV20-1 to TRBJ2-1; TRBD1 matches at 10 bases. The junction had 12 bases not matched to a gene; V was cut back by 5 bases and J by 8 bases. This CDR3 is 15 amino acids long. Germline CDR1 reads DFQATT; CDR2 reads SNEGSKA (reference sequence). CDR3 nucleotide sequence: TGCAGTGCTCAGGCGGACAGGGGGGATTTCGATGAGCAGTTCTTC. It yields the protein CSAQADRGDFDEQFF.

The CDR3 region is CASSLGLVETQYF. CDR3 in DNA: TGCGCCAGCAGCTTGGGACTAGTAGAGACCCAGTACTTC. This chain links TRBV5-1 with TRBJ2-5; perhaps TRBD2 as D (6 bases). The CDR3 extends over 13 amino acids. The V and J ends lost 0 bases and 4 bases respectively, with 7 bases between them. Germline V gives CDR1 SGHRS, CDR2 YFSETQ.

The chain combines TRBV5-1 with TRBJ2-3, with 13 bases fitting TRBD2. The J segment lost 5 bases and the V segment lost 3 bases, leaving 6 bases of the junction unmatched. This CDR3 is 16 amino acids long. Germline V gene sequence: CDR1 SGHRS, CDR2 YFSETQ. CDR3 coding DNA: TGCGCCAGCAGCTCGGGACTAGCGGGAATGCGAGATACGCAGTATTTT. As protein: CASSSGLAGMRDTQYF.

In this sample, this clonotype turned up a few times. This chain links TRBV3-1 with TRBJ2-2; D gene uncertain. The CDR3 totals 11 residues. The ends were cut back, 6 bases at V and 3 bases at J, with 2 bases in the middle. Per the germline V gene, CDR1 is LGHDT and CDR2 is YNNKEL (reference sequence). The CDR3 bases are TGTGCCAGCAGACACACCGGGGAGCTGTTTTTT. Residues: CASRHTGELFF.

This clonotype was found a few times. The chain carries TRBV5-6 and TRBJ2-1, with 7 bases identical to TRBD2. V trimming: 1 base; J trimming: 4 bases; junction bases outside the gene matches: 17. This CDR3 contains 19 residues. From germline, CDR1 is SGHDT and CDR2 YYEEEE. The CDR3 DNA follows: TGTGCCAGCAGCTTGTGGATCAGGGAATGGGCGGGGGTATACAATGAGCAGTTCTTC. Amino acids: CASSLWIREWAGVYNEQFF.

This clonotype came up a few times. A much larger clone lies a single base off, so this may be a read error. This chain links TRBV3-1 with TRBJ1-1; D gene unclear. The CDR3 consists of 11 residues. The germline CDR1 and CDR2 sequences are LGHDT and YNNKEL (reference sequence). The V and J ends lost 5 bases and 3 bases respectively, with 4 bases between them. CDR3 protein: CASSYDTEAFF. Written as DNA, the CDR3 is TGTGCCAGCAGCTACGACACTGAAGCTTTCTTT.